What follows are 8 T cell receptor beta chains derived from one specimen sequenced in a study of T cell responses to AZD1222 COVID-19 vaccine. Repertoires were generated with immunoSEQ multiplex PCR, while TCRdb's copy carries only in-frame clones and drops some. The sample yields about 120,000 clones, around 90% seen once. Here the sequenced sample was peripheral blood, taken on day 0 of AZD1222 vaccination. The source is an adult in good health.

J is TRBJ1-2 and V is TRBV10-2, with a weak D call TRBD1 (5 bases). Germline assignment: CDR1 WSHSY and CDR2 SAAADI. The CDR3 is 13 amino acids. V lost 6 bases to trimming and J lost 4 bases, with 12 bases between them. For the CDR3, the DNA is TGCGCCAGCAGGCCCGCGGGGACCTATGGCTACACCTTC. As protein: CASRPAGTYGYTF.

The chain links TRBV28 to TRBJ2-5; 9 bases map to TRBD2. V lost 6 bases and J lost 5; bases outside the gene matches: 4. This CDR3 comprises 13 residues. Germline CDR1 is MDHEN and CDR2 is SYDVKM. The CDR3 reads CASRIAGAETQYF. The DNA for the CDR3 is TGTGCCAGCAGGATAGCGGGGGCTGAGACCCAGTACTTC.

The chain combines TRBV6-5 with TRBJ1-2; D perhaps matches TRBD1 (6 bases). The CDR3 runs 15 residues. From germline, CDR1 is MNHEY and CDR2 SVGAGI. V was cut by 5 bases and J by 4 bases, with 17 bases left in between. CDR3 sequence reads: CASSLDRPDLYGYTF. The CDR3 DNA sequence: TGTGCCAGCAGTCTGGACAGACCGGATCTCTATGGCTACACCTTC.

Here the CDR3 reads CASRPGLAGYSYEQYF. The CDR3 DNA sequence: TGTGCCAGCAGACCGGGACTAGCGGGTTACTCCTACGAGCAGTACTTC. This chain joins TRBV28 and TRBJ2-7; 12 bases align to TRBD2. The CDR3 runs to 16 residues. Trimming at V came to 6 bases and at J to 0 bases, leaving 6 bases not matched to a gene. Per the germline V gene, CDR1 is MDHEN and CDR2 is SYDVKM.

This clone was detected once. The chain links TRBV18 to TRBJ2-4; D is possibly TRBD2 (5 bases). The CDR3 is 14 residues long. The V end lost 3 bases, the J end lost 6 bases, and 12 bases lay between the germline ends. Germline V CDR1 and CDR2: KGHSH, LQKENI. DNA of the CDR3: TGTGCCAGCTCACCTGGAAGGGAGACAAACATTCAGTACTTC. This encodes CASSPGRETNIQYF. Complete variable domain (other parts from reference TRBV18 and TRBJ2-4): NAGVMQNPRHLVRRRGQEARLRCSPMKGHSHVYWYRQLPEEGLKFMVYLQKENIIDESGMPKERFSAEFPKEGPSILRIQQVVRGDSAAYFCASSPGRETNIQYFGAGTRLSVL.

The CDR3 sequence is CAWSLFPGSHTEAFF. The CDR3 DNA is TGTGCCTGGAGTCTCTTCCCCGGGAGTCACACTGAAGCTTTCTTT. V and J are TRBV30 and TRBJ1-1; no reliable D call. CDR3 length equals 15 residues. CDR1 GTSNPN and CDR2 SVGIG come from the germline V gene (reference sequence). The germline V and J ends were trimmed by 2 bases and 3 bases, with 16 bases remaining between them.

This chain links TRBV18 with TRBJ2-5; no definite D call. Trimming shortened V by 3 bases and J by 2 bases, and 7 bases separated the two germline ends. This CDR3 has 13 amino acids. Germline V gene lookup returns CDR1 KGHSH and CDR2 LQKENI. Written as DNA, the CDR3 is TGTGCCAGCTCACCCACATTACAAGAGACCCAGTACTTC. It yields the protein CASSPTLQETQYF.

This clone has a handful of counts. The chain combines TRBV9 with TRBJ2-7; D is possibly TRBD1 or TRBD2 (6 bases each). Trimming took off 3 bases at V and 2 bases at J, with 12 bases between the two ends. CDR1 SGDLS and CDR2 YYNGEE come from the germline V gene. The CDR3 spans 14 residues. CDR3 in amino acids: CASSEGGGPYEQYF. The CDR3 DNA reads TGTGCCAGCAGCGAGGGGGGCGGGCCCTACGAGCAGTACTTC.